The subject of this entry is one T cell receptor beta chain. The data stem from a study of blood T cell repertoires in COVID-19. At the level of the study: Samples came from the United States, Italy and Spain, spanning acute and convalescent COVID-19.

In the original analysis: Reference gene primer amplification yielded estimated nucleated cell counts. Clones were sequenced by immunoSEQ multiplex PCR, and TCRdb holds only the in-frame ones, with some missing. V and J calls and clone size are given by that table; D and trimming were obtained from the DNA. This table holds about 120,000 clones, 79% found once. The CDR3 has 14 residues. Trimming took 7 bases from V and 1 from J, leaving 13 bases between them. Germline V CDR1 and CDR2: MNHEY, SVGAGI. The sample taken for sequencing was peripheral blood. The chain combines TRBV6-5 with TRBJ1-1; weak D call: TRBD1 (6 bases). This TCR was recovered from a man in his forties or fifties with active or convalescent COVID-19. CDR3 protein: CASTIRGSNTEAFF. DNA of the CDR3: TGTGCCAGCACCATCAGGGGATCGAACACTGAAGCTTTCTTT.